This TCR beta chain is from a study of CD8 T cells in Susac syndrome. Blood CD8+ and CD4+ T cells underwent high-throughput TCR beta sequencing. After extraction with the RNeasy kit, roughly 0.45 to 1 ug of the RNA was reverse transcribed using random hexamers. TCRdb redid the calling of the immunoSEQ multiplex PCR reads with MiXCR, one entry per CDR3 protein. The sample carries a few hundred thousand distinct CDR3 sequences, around 89% recorded once. This CDR3 has 13 residues. The germline CDR1 and CDR2 sequences are SEHNR and FQNEAQ (reference sequence). V was clipped by 5 bases and J by 4 bases, with 11 bases between them.

Sequencing input: CD8+ T cells from PBMCs. This clonotype was sampled from a human donor with multiple sclerosis. The V call is TRBV7-9, the J call TRBJ1-1; D may be TRBD1 (5 bases). The CDR3 coding sequence is TGTGCCAGCAGCAGGACATCCATCACTGAAGCTTTCTTT. This translates into CASSRTSITEAFF. Supplemented by reference TRBV7-9 and TRBJ1-1, the full variable domain reads DTGVSQNPRHKITKRGQNVTFRCDPISEHNRLYWYRQTLGQGPEFLTYFQNEAQLEKSRLLSDRFSAERPKGSFSTLEIQRTEQGDSAMYLCASSRTSITEAFFGQGTRLTVV.